The present entry profiles one T cell receptor beta chain with its context. Germline CDR1 SGHAT, CDR2 FQNNGV. The ends lost 0 bases at V and 0 bases at J; junction bases unmatched: 10. This CDR3 is built from 18 residues. This specimen comes from a study of cytomegalovirus exposure and HLA in healthy donors. The assay was immunoSEQ multiplex PCR, and TCRdb's table has in-frame clones only and misses some. The table includes some 150,000 clones, about 94% detected once. The validation cohort, a group of around 130 subjects, included the donors and was separate from the approximately 650-subject first cohort.

The chain couples TRBV11-2 to TRBJ1-1; 7 nucleotides align to TRBD1. The TCR comes from a man in his late teens or twenties in good health and CMV-seropositive. What was sequenced was PBMCs. CDR3 DNA: TGTGCCAGCAGCTTAGATGGGGGACAGATAACCATGAACACTGAAGCTTTCTTT. It yields the protein CASSLDGGQITMNTEAFF.